This T cell receptor beta chain was captured by sequencing in a study of neurological immune-mediated disorders. Study summary: Secondary progressive cases numbered 3 among the approximately 34 multiple sclerosis patients, while the other 31 were relapsing-remitting. Overall study results and limits: It was the repertoires of 18 of 34 multiple sclerosis patients that phylogenetic grouping placed in one related-CDR3 cluster, which is a possible signature.

This CDR3 has 14 residues. Germline V lookup: CDR1 SGHRS, CDR2 YFSETQ. With 0 bases removed from V and 3 bases from J, the gap between germline ends came to 9 bases. Every sequencing run produced over 190 million TCR-beta sequences, and the sequences from any one run covered 15-18 subjects. TCRdb reprocessed the 5' RACE reads via MiXCR and lists one record per CDR3 protein. Of approximately 80,000 distinct CDR3 sequences in the sample, 3.5% to 4.5% were seen once. This clonotype was seen at least ten times. Its antigen remains unknown. The time point is: longitudinal time-point 3. The specimen sequenced was PBMCs. The chain employs TRBV5-1 and TRBJ2-5; D gene ambiguous. The sequence came from a woman aged 55 to 70 with multiple sclerosis. The CDR3 coding sequence is TGCGCCAGCAGCTTGGCCCCGGTAAAAGAGACCCAGTACTTC. The encoded protein is CASSLAPVKETQYF.